These 29 T cell receptor beta chains were all obtained from the same sample, sequenced in a study of CXCR3-negative and CXCR3-positive naive CD8 T cells. Each TRB cDNA library was prepared by 5' RACE (with UMI labels). After re-calling the 5' RACE reads, TCRdb lists one entry per CDR3 protein, DNA absent. The table lists over 70,000 distinct CDR3 sequences. The sequenced sample consisted of naive CXCR3- CD8+ T cells from blood. Subset denoted: CD45RO-CCR7+CD27+CD95- naive CD8+ T cells lacking CXCR3 (TNR3-). These receptors were collected from a human donor in good health. Some clones in this sample may be carry-over from other donors' samples.

V usage is TRBV7-9 and J usage is TRBJ2-7; TCRdb lists TRBD1, though no DNA is available to test this call. Germline loops: CDR1 SEHNR, CDR2 FQNEAQ (reference sequence). This CDR3 has 13 amino acids. CDR3 sequence reads: CASSLGQGNEQYF.

The chain is built from TRBV5-6 and TRBJ2-3; the D call from TCRdb, TRBD2, cannot be confirmed without DNA. The CDR3 has 15 residues. CDR1 SGHDT and CDR2 YYEEEE come from the germline V gene. The CDR3: CASRASGGTTDTEYF.

V is TRBV9 and J is TRBJ1-2; the TCRdb D gene call, TRBD1, has no DNA to confirm it. This CDR3 is built from 13 residues. Per germline, CDR1 SGDLS and CDR2 YYNGEE. The CDR3 sequence: CASSQGQMDGYTF. The full variable domain, rest sourced from reference TRBV9 and TRBJ1-2, is DSGVTQTPKHLITATGQRVTLRCSPRSGDLSVYWYQQSLDQGLQFLIQYYNGEERAKGNILERFSAQQFPDLHSELNLSSLELGDSALYFCASSQGQMDGYTFGSGTRLTVV.

This chain links TRBV2 with TRBJ2-1; TCRdb indicates TRBD2, and absent DNA this call remains unverified. CDR3 size: 15 residues. Germline CDR1 and CDR2: SNHLY and FYNNEI. The CDR3 region is CASSELAGEYNEQFF. Full variable domain (outside the CDR3, taken from reference TRBV2 and TRBJ2-1): EPEVTQTPSHQVTQMGQEVILRCVPISNHLYFYWYRQILGQKVEFLVSFYNNEISEKSEIFDDQFSVERPDGSNFTLKIRSTKLEDSAMYFCASSELAGEYNEQFFGPGTRLTVL.

The J gene is TRBJ1-5, the V gene TRBV28; TCRdb names TRBD1, which stays unverified in the absence of DNA. The CDR3 sequence is 14 residues long. CDR1 MDHEN and CDR2 SYDVKM come from the germline V gene. The CDR3 is CASTARGLGQPQHF. Variable domain in full (rest from reference TRBV28 and TRBJ1-5): DVKVTQSSRYLVKRTGEKVFLECVQDMDHENMFWYRQDPGLGLRLIYFSYDVKMKEKGDIPEGYSVSREKKERFSLILESASTNQTSMYLCASTARGLGQPQHFGDGTRLSIL.

V usage is TRBV29-1 and J usage is TRBJ2-1; TCRdb's assignment of TRBD2 cannot be checked, as there is no DNA. From germline, CDR1 is SQVTM and CDR2 ANQGSEA. This CDR3 has 16 residues. The CDR3 reads CSLTGLAGNTYNEQFF.

V and J are TRBV29-1 and TRBJ1-2; as DNA is missing, the TRBD1 call by TCRdb cannot be tested. Germline V gene lookup returns CDR1 SQVTM and CDR2 ANQGSEA. The CDR3 loop spans 15 amino acids. The CDR3: CSVVYLPDRGYGYTF.

V and J are TRBV29-1 and TRBJ2-4; lacking DNA, the TRBD1 call made by TCRdb goes unchecked. CDR3 length: 12 residues. Germline CDR1 reads SQVTM; CDR2 reads ANQGSEA. The CDR3 sequence is CSVSDSKNIQYF.

The rearrangement links TRBV7-3 to TRBJ2-5; there is no DNA to check the TCRdb D call of TRBD1. This CDR3 spans 18 amino acids. Germline lookup yields CDR1 SGHTA and CDR2 FQGTGA. CDR3 loop: CASSLMPGQGFGQETQYF.

The V and J genes are TRBV3-1 and TRBJ2-3; TCRdb's assignment of TRBD2 cannot be checked, as there is no DNA. Germline V gene data show CDR1 as LGHDT and CDR2 as YNNKEL (reference sequence). This CDR3 region has 18 residues. The CDR3 reads CASSQGPLERPPQDTQYF.

The chain couples TRBV9 to TRBJ2-7; no DNA is available, so the TRBD1 call from TCRdb remains unchecked. CDR1 is SGDLS, CDR2 YYNGEE, per germline. The CDR3 has 17 residues. The CDR3 sequence: CASRPLRQATSNYEQYF.

The rearrangement joins TRBV9 to TRBJ2-3; TCRdb's assignment of TRBD1 cannot be checked, as there is no DNA. CDR1 and CDR2 from the germline V gene are SGDLS and YYNGEE. The CDR3 contains 12 residues. This CDR3 reads CASSATGDTQYF.

The rearrangement joins TRBV6-6 to TRBJ2-2; absent DNA, TCRdb's TRBD1 call cannot be checked. This CDR3 has 17 amino acids. CDR1 and CDR2 (germline): MNHNY, SVGAGI (reference sequence). CDR3 amino acids: CASRPPGPAWDTGELFF.

The CDR3 region is CASTPLSGYGYTF. The chain combines TRBV12-3 or TRBV12-4 with TRBJ1-2; without DNA, the TCRdb call of TRBD1 cannot be checked. CDR3 length: 13 residues.

The gene calls are TRBV29-1 and TRBJ1-2; no DNA is available, so the TRBD1 call from TCRdb remains unchecked. The germline gives CDR1 SQVTM, CDR2 ANQGSEA. This CDR3 spans 12 amino acids. This CDR3 is CSAGGEYYGYTF.

V is TRBV14 and J is TRBJ2-2; TCRdb calls TRBD1, which cannot be checked without DNA. This CDR3 contains 14 residues. Germline assignment: CDR1 SGHDN and CDR2 FVKESK. CDR3: CASSQWQGVGELFF.

The chain joins TRBV12-3 or TRBV12-4 to TRBJ2-2; the D call from TCRdb, TRBD1, cannot be confirmed without DNA. The CDR3 is 14 amino acids. CDR3 loop: CASTKMGGTGELFF.

This chain uses TRBV29-1 with TRBJ2-7; checking the TCRdb D call of TRBD1 is not possible without DNA. CDR1 is SQVTM, CDR2 ANQGSEA, per germline. The CDR3 consists of 13 residues. CDR3 residues: CSAVTGGVYEQYF.

The chain has TRBV4-3 and TRBJ1-4. CDR1 and CDR2 from the germline V gene are LGHNA and YSLEER. This CDR3 is built from 14 residues. CDR3: CASSQAELNEKLFF.

The V call is TRBV7-3, the J call TRBJ1-1; TCRdb indicates TRBD1, and absent DNA this call remains unverified. CDR3 size: 17 residues. The V gene's germline CDR1 is SGHTA and CDR2 FQGTGA. The CDR3 is CASSLNPLGTGATEAFF.

The chain has TRBV7-3 and TRBJ2-3; TCRdb gives TRBD1 as the D gene, but with no DNA this cannot be confirmed. The CDR3 runs 13 residues. Germline-derived CDR1 and CDR2 are SGHTA and FQGTGA. The CDR3 reads CASSSGHTDTQYF.

The rearrangement joins TRBV4-1 to TRBJ2-7; the D gene TCRdb calls, TRBD1, cannot be checked with no DNA. The germline V gene encodes CDR1 MGHRA and CDR2 YSYEKL. The CDR3 length is 16 residues. The CDR3 loop is CASSQIPGQGDTEQYF.

This chain connects TRBV5-6 to TRBJ1-2; TCRdb reports TRBD1, a call that lacks DNA to check it against. This CDR3 is 11 amino acids long. Germline CDR1 and CDR2: SGHDT and YYEEEE. The CDR3 sequence is CATLTTRGYTF.

The genes are TRBV28 and TRBJ1-4; the D call from TCRdb, TRBD1, cannot be confirmed without DNA. This CDR3 region has 19 residues. Germline CDR1 MDHEN, CDR2 SYDVKM. The chain's CDR3 is CASSYRTGKGASRDEKLFF.

The chain couples TRBV7-9 to TRBJ1-2; TCRdb lists TRBD1, though no DNA is available to test this call. Germline V CDR1 and CDR2: SEHNR, FQNEAQ (reference sequence). The CDR3 sequence is 12 residues long. The CDR3 sequence: CASSPDRSGYTF.

This chain connects TRBV7-9 to TRBJ2-1. Germline loops: CDR1 SEHNR, CDR2 FQNEAQ (reference sequence). This CDR3 has 11 residues. Here the CDR3 reads CASGFHNEQFF.

V is TRBV5-1 and J is TRBJ2-3. The length of the CDR3 is 14 residues. Germline CDR1 SGHRS, CDR2 YFSETQ. This CDR3 reads CASSWGTRTDTQYF.

The CDR3 loop is CASSLQGREQYF. The chain uses TRBV5-1 and TRBJ2-7; TCRdb names TRBD1, which stays unverified in the absence of DNA. The germline V gene encodes CDR1 SGHRS and CDR2 YFSETQ. The CDR3 has 12 amino acids.

V gene TRBV29-1 combines with J gene TRBJ2-7; TCRdb's assignment of TRBD1 cannot be checked, as there is no DNA. The length of the CDR3 is 13 residues. Per germline, CDR1 SQVTM and CDR2 ANQGSEA. The CDR3 sequence is CSVEGQDDYEQYF.